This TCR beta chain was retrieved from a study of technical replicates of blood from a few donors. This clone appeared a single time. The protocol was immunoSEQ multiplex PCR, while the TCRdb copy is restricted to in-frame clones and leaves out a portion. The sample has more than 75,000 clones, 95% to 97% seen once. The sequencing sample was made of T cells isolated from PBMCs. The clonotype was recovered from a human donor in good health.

The CDR3, as DNA: TGTGCCTCCACAGGGTTTTCGAACACTGAAGCTTTCTTT. Translated, it gives CASTGFSNTEAFF. The gene calls are TRBV10-3 and TRBJ1-1, with a possible D match to TRBD1 (6 bases). Germline V gives CDR1 ENHRY, CDR2 SYGVKD. The V end lost 11 bases, the J end lost 1 base, and 14 bases lay between the germline ends. The CDR3 has 13 residues.